What follows are 26 T cell receptor beta chains derived from one specimen sequenced in a study of cytomegalovirus exposure and HLA in healthy donors. Assay: immunoSEQ multiplex PCR; the TCRdb copy retains only in-frame clones and omits some. Counted here are more than 85,000 clones, approximately 94% occurring once; the ten biggest clones make up roughly 0.89%. The sample taken for sequencing was PBMCs. These receptors were obtained from a woman younger than 30 in good health and CMV-seronegative.

The V and J genes are TRBV2 and TRBJ1-1, with D tentatively TRBD1 (5 bases). Trimming removed 6 bases at V and 6 bases at J, with 20 bases between. This CDR3 contains 15 residues. CDR1 and CDR2 (germline): SNHLY, FYNNEI. DNA for the CDR3: TGTGCCAGCAGCCCCGCCGGGGGATCCGGCTCTGAAGCTTTCTTT. Its protein is CASSPAGGSGSEAFF.

A single count supports this clone. This rearrangement joins TRBV11-3 to TRBJ1-2, with 11 bases aligning to TRBD1. V lost 5 bases and J lost 3; bases outside the gene matches: 2. Germline V gene sequence: CDR1 SGHNT, CDR2 YENEEA. The CDR3 totals 14 residues. CDR3 loop: CASSTGQGDYGYTF. CDR3 bases: TGTGCCAGCAGCACGGGACAGGGGGACTATGGCTACACCTTC.

J is TRBJ2-1 and V is TRBV7-2; 7 bases are shared with TRBD2. The V segment lost 7 bases and the J segment 8 bases; nucleotides outside the gene matches: 11. The CDR3 is 14 residues long. CDR1 and CDR2 (germline): SGHTA, FQGNSA. CDR3 region: CASNGVGGPDEQFF. The DNA of the CDR3 is TGTGCCAGCAATGGGGTGGGAGGGCCTGATGAGCAGTTCTTC.

The J gene is TRBJ1-5, the V gene TRBV19; 7 bases are a match to TRBD1. Looked up from germline, CDR1 is LNHDA and CDR2 is SQIVND (reference sequence). CDR3 size: 15 residues. Trimming removed 5 bases from V and 4 bases from J; junction bases left unmatched: 8. The CDR3 loop reads CASSLQGVENQPQHF. CDR3 DNA: TGTGCCAGTAGTTTGCAGGGGGTCGAAAATCAGCCCCAGCATTTT.

The chain is built from TRBV6-5 and TRBJ2-2; D not resolved. Trimming removed 0 bases from V and 4 bases from J, with 9 bases in between. The CDR3 extends over 15 amino acids. Germline CDR1 reads MNHEY; CDR2 reads SVGAGI. CDR3 coding DNA: TGTGCCAGCAGTTACTCGTTATCACTCACCGGGGAGCTGTTTTTT. Encoded protein: CASSYSLSLTGELFF.

The gene calls are TRBV13 and TRBJ2-4; TRBD1 matches at 11 bases. The germline V gene encodes CDR1 PRHDT and CDR2 FYEKMQ (reference sequence). After removal of 3 bases from V and 3 bases from J, the junction contained 1 base not matched to a gene. CDR3 length: 15 amino acids. The CDR3 loop reads CASSFGTGGKNIQYF. The CDR3 region has the DNA TGTGCCAGCAGCTTTGGGACAGGGGGCAAAAACATTCAGTACTTC.

V is TRBV19 and J is TRBJ1-2; 11 bases fit TRBD1. J gave up 8 bases and V 5 bases, and 10 bases lay outside the gene matches. Germline V gives CDR1 LNHDA, CDR2 SQIVND (reference sequence). CDR3 length equals 15 residues. The CDR3 nucleotides read TGTGCCAGTAGTCTCGGGACAGGGGGGTTGTACGGCTACACCTTC. The encoded protein is CASSLGTGGLYGYTF.

The chain has TRBV5-4 and TRBJ2-3, with 9 bases aligning to TRBD2. V gave up 1 base and J gave up 4 bases; unmatched junction bases: 4. There are 15 residues in the CDR3. CDR1 and CDR2 from the germline V gene are SGHNT and YYREEE (reference sequence). CDR3 sequence: CASSLRLAGPDTQYF. The CDR3 nucleotides are TGTGCCAGCAGCTTGCGGCTAGCGGGACCAGATACGCAGTATTTT.

The chain is built from TRBV21-1 and TRBJ2-7; the table's D call, TRBD2, has no DNA check behind it. TRBV21-1 is assigned pseudogene status. The CDR3 length is 13 residues. The CDR3 reads CASSSPSRDEQYF. The CDR3 coding sequence is TGTGCCAGCAGTTCCCCTAGCAGAGACGAGCAGTACTTC.

This rearrangement joins TRBV10-3 to TRBJ2-5; 11 bases align to TRBD2. Germline CDR1 ENHRY, CDR2 SYGVKD. This CDR3 contains 15 residues. J lost 5 bases, V lost 11 bases, and 13 bases had no gene match. The CDR3 sequence: CAAQGVAGGLETQYF. CDR3 sequence (DNA): TGTGCCGCTCAGGGAGTAGCGGGGGGGCTGGAGACCCAGTACTTC.

The chain recombines TRBV6-1 with TRBJ2-3; the match to TRBD2 covers 8 bases. Germline V gives CDR1 MNHNS, CDR2 SASEGT. V was pared by 0 bases and J by 4 bases, with 6 bases of the junction left unmatched. This CDR3 region has 16 residues. CDR3 sequence reads: CASSEAGGGTADTQYF. The CDR3 DNA is TGTGCCAGCAGTGAAGCTGGCGGGGGGACCGCAGATACGCAGTATTTT.

The chain recombines TRBV19 with TRBJ1-2; no firm D call. With 6 bases removed from V and 6 bases from J, the gap between germline ends came to 11 bases. The CDR3 covers 12 residues. From germline, CDR1 is LNHDA and CDR2 SQIVND (reference sequence). CDR3 nucleotide sequence: TGTGCCAGTAGGCGGGAGGGTGATGGCTACACCTTC. Residues: CASRREGDGYTF.

This clone was detected only a few times. The gene calls are TRBV6-4 and TRBJ2-3, with a possible D match to TRBD2 (6 bases). The V gene lost 4 bases and the J gene lost 5 bases, with 13 bases spanning the gap. This CDR3 region has 14 residues. Germline CDR1 and CDR2: MRHNA and SNTAGT. The CDR3 sequence is CASSGSEEGDTQYF. In DNA form, the CDR3 reads TGTGCCAGCAGTGGTTCGGAGGAGGGAGATACGCAGTATTTT.

The rearrangement joins TRBV6-5 to TRBJ1-1; D gene unclear. Germline CDR1 is MNHEY and CDR2 is SVGAGI. V lost 2 bases and J lost 1, with 5 bases in between. The CDR3 spans 13 residues. CDR3 amino acids: CASSYGGNTEAFF. DNA of the CDR3: TGTGCCAGCAGTTACGGCGGGAACACTGAAGCTTTCTTT.

The rearrangement joins TRBV4-2 to TRBJ2-7; 14 positions agree with TRBD2. This CDR3 is built from 16 residues. The germline V gene encodes CDR1 LGHNA and CDR2 YNFKEQ. Germline trimming cut 3 bases from V and 2 bases from J; bases unmatched to any gene: 3. The CDR3 protein is CASSQGLAGVAYEQYF. The CDR3 region has the DNA TGTGCCAGCAGCCAGGGACTAGCGGGGGTAGCCTACGAGCAGTACTTC.

CDR3 coding DNA: TGTGCCAGCAGCTATTCGGGACAGATCCACGAGCAGTACTTC. It yields the protein CASSYSGQIHEQYF. This sequence joins TRBV7-9 and TRBJ2-7; TRBD1 matches at 7 bases. The germline V gene encodes CDR1 SEHNR and CDR2 FQNEAQ (reference sequence). The CDR3 totals 14 residues. J was trimmed by 5 bases and V by 4 bases; bases with no gene match: 8.

The chain joins TRBV30 to TRBJ1-1; D unresolved. This CDR3 has 15 residues. Per the germline V gene, CDR1 is GTSNPN and CDR2 is SVGIG (reference sequence). The germline V and J ends were trimmed by 5 bases and 0 bases, with 16 bases remaining between them. CDR3 sequence reads: CAWRVGGELNTEAFF. DNA of the CDR3: TGTGCCTGGCGAGTCGGTGGGGAGCTGAACACTGAAGCTTTCTTT.

The rearrangement joins TRBV6-6 to TRBJ2-1; tentatively, D is TRBD2 (5 bases). CDR1 MNHNY and CDR2 SVGAGI come from the germline V gene (reference sequence). Trimming took off 2 bases at V and 0 bases at J, with 11 bases between the two ends. The CDR3 sequence is 16 residues long. The CDR3 loop reads CASSYIGSSSYNEQFF. CDR3 nucleotide sequence: TGTGCCAGCAGTTACATTGGGAGTAGCTCCTACAATGAGCAGTTCTTC.

The chain has TRBV11-3 and TRBJ2-7; TRBD1 is a possible D gene (6 bases). The CDR3 length is 16 residues. Trimming took 0 bases from V and 0 from J, leaving 12 bases between them. The germline V gene encodes CDR1 SGHNT and CDR2 YENEEA. CDR3 amino acids: CASSLDGQSDSYEQYF. CDR3 sequence (DNA): TGTGCCAGCAGCTTAGACGGACAGAGTGACTCCTACGAGCAGTACTTC.

The J gene is TRBJ1-5, the V gene TRBV6-5; D gene unclear. Germline values: CDR1 MNHEY, CDR2 SVGAGI. V lost 4 bases, J lost 0 bases, and 10 bases lay in between. This CDR3 spans 15 amino acids. The CDR3 protein is CASSLTATSNQPQHF. As DNA, the CDR3 is TGTGCCAGCAGTTTAACTGCAACTAGCAATCAGCCCCAGCATTTT.

The chain's CDR3 is CATSRDRGGTEAFF. The DNA for the CDR3 is TGTGCCACCAGCAGGGACAGGGGAGGTACTGAAGCTTTCTTT. V is TRBV15 and J is TRBJ1-1, with 9 positions matching TRBD1. The CDR3 extends over 14 amino acids. The germline gives CDR1 LNHNV, CDR2 YYDKDF (reference sequence). V lost 3 bases, J lost 5 bases, and 4 bases stayed unmatched. The full variable domain, with the rest looked up from reference TRBV15 and TRBJ1-1, is DAMVIQNPRYQVTQFGKPVTLSCSQTLNHNVMYWYQQKSSQAPKLLFHYYDKDFNNEADTPDNFQSRRPNTSFCFLDIRSPGLGDTAMYLCATSRDRGGTEAFFGQGTRLTVV.

The V gene is TRBV2, the J gene TRBJ2-3; D is uncertain. Germline V gene lookup returns CDR1 SNHLY and CDR2 FYNNEI. V was pared by 3 bases and J by 5 bases, with 15 bases between. The CDR3 sequence is 15 residues long. CDR3 in DNA: TGTGCCAGCAGTGATTGGGCCGGTGACGAAGATACGCAGTATTTT. This translates into CASSDWAGDEDTQYF.

J is TRBJ2-7 and V is TRBV7-9; TRBD2 aligns across 12 bases. With V trimmed by 3 bases and J by 4 bases, 4 bases remained unmatched. The CDR3 contains 15 residues. Germline CDR1 is SEHNR and CDR2 is FQNEAQ (reference sequence). CDR3 in DNA: TGTGCCAGCAGCTTGGAGACTAGCGGGAGATACGAGCAGTACTTC. Translated, it gives CASSLETSGRYEQYF.

This chain connects TRBV4-1 to TRBJ1-1; no clear D. The CDR3 extends over 17 amino acids. Germline CDR1 is MGHRA and CDR2 is YSYEKL. Between the trimmed V and J ends, which lost 0 bases and 4 bases, there was a span of 18 bases. Written as DNA, the CDR3 is TGCGCCAGCAGCCAAGATGCGGCTTTCTCTTACGGCACTGAAGCTTTCTTT. As protein: CASSQDAAFSYGTEAFF.

The chain joins TRBV18 to TRBJ2-2; D remains ambiguous. Germline-derived CDR1 and CDR2 are KGHSH and LQKENI. This CDR3 has 14 amino acids. The V end lost 6 bases, the J end lost 5 bases, and 13 bases lay between the germline ends. Here the CDR3 DNA reads TGTGCCAGCTCGCCCCCGGGTCCGACCGGGGAGCTGTTTTTT. It translates to CASSPPGPTGELFF.

The V gene is TRBV6-1, the J gene TRBJ2-5, with 14 positions matching TRBD2. The CDR3 has 17 residues. The J segment lost 7 bases and the V segment lost 4 bases, leaving 11 bases of the junction unmatched. In germline, CDR1 is MNHNS, CDR2 SASEGT. The CDR3 spells CASSGGLAGGGWVTQYF. Written as DNA, the CDR3 is TGTGCCAGCAGTGGCGGACTAGCGGGGGGAGGTTGGGTGACCCAGTACTTC.